This paragraph covers one T cell receptor (beta chain) sequence. Trimming took 0 bases from V and 8 from J; bases not matched to a gene: 7. The germline V gene encodes CDR1 SGHDT and CDR2 YYEEEE. The CDR3 has 15 amino acids. This sample is drawn from a study of cytomegalovirus exposure and HLA in healthy donors. Using immunoSEQ multiplex PCR, the repertoire was profiled, and TCRdb retains in-frame clones only, with some absent. Here the sample spans roughly 330,000 clones, 87% being singletons. The receptor was isolated from a woman aged 25-40 years in good health and CMV-seropositive. The sample consisted of PBMCs. V gene TRBV5-6 combines with J gene TRBJ1-1; 10 bases are shared with TRBD1. CDR3 residues: CASSLGRDRGREAFF. In DNA form, the CDR3 reads TGTGCCAGCAGCTTGGGACGGGACAGGGGCCGGGAAGCTTTCTTT.